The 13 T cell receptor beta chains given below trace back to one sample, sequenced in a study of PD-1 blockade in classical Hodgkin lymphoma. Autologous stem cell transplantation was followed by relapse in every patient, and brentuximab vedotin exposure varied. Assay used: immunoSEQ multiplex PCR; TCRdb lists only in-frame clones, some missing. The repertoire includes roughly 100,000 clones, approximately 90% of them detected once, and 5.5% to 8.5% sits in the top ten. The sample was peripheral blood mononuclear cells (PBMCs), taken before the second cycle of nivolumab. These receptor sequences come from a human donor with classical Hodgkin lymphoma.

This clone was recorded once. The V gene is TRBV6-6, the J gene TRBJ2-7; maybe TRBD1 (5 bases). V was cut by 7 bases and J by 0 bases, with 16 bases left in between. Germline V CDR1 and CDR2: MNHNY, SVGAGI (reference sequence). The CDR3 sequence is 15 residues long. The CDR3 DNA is TGTGCCAGCACCGCTATCTCAGGGCCCTCCTACGAGCAGTACTTC. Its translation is CASTAISGPSYEQYF.

In DNA form, the CDR3 reads TGTGCCTGGAGTGAAGCTAGCGGCACAGATACGCAGTATTTT. It codes for CAWSEASGTDTQYF. This chain joins TRBV30 and TRBJ2-3; D perhaps matches TRBD2 (6 bases). CDR1 is GTSNPN and CDR2 is SVGIG in the germline V gene (reference sequence). This CDR3 contains 14 residues. V was pared by 1 base and J by 1 base, with 9 bases between.

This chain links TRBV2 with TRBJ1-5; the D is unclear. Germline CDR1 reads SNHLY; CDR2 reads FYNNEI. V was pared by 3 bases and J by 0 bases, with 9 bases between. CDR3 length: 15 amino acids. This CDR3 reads CASSDSGGSNQPQHF. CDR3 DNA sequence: TGTGCCAGCAGTGATTCAGGTGGTAGCAATCAGCCCCAGCATTTT.

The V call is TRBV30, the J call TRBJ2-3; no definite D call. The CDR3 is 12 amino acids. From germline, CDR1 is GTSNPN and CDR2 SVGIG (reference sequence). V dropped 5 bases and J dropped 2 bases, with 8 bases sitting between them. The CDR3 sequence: CAWWSTTDTQYF. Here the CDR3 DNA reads TGTGCCTGGTGGTCCACCACAGATACGCAGTATTTT.

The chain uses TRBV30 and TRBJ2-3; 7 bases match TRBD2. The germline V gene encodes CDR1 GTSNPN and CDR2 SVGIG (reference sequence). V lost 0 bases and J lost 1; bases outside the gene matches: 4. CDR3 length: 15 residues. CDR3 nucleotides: TGTGCCTGGAGTGTACGACGGGGGGGCACAGATACGCAGTATTTT. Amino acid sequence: CAWSVRRGGTDTQYF.

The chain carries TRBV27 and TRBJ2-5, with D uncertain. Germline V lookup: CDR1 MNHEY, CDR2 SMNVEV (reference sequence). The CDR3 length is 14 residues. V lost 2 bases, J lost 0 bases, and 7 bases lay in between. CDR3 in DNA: TGTGCCAGCAGTTTAGTTGGGTACCAAGAGACCCAGTACTTC. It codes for CASSLVGYQETQYF.

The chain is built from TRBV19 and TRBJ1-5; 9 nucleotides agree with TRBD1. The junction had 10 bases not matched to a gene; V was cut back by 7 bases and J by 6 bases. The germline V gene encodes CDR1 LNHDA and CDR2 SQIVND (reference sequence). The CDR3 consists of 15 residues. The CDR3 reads CASTGGQGSGQPQHF. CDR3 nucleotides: TGTGCCAGTACCGGAGGACAGGGGAGCGGTCAGCCCCAGCATTTT.

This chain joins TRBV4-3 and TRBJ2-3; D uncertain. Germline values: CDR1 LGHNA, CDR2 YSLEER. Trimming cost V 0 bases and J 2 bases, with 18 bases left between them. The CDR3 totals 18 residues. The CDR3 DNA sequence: TGCGCCAGCAGCCAAGAGGAAAATGCTCTCTCTCTCACAGATACGCAGTATTTT. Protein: CASSQEENALSLTDTQYF.

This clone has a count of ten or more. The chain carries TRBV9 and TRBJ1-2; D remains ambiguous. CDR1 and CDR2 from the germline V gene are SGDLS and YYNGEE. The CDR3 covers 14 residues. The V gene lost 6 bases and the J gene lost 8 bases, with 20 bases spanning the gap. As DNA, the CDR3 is TGTGCCAGCACCCGGGAACCCAGCGTCCAAGGCTACACCTTC. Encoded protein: CASTREPSVQGYTF.

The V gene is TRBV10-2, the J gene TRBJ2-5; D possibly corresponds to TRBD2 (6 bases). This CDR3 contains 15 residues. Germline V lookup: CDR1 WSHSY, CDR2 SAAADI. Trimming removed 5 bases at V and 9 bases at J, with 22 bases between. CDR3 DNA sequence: TGCGCCAGCAGTCAAAATTCAGGGACTGGTCGGTCCCAGTACTTC. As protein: CASSQNSGTGRSQYF.

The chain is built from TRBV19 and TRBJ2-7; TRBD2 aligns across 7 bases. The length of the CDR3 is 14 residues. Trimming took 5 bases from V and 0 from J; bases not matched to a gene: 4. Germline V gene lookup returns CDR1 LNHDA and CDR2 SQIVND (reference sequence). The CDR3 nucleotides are TGTGCCAGTAGTCCCGGGGGGAGCTCCTACGAGCAGTACTTC. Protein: CASSPGGSSYEQYF.

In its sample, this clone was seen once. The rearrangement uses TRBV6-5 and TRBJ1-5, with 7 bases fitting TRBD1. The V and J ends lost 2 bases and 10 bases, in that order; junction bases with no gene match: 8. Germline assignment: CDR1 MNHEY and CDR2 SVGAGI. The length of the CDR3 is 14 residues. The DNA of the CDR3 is TGTGCCAGCAGTTACCCGGACAGGATAGGTCCCCAGCATTTT. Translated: CASSYPDRIGPQHF.

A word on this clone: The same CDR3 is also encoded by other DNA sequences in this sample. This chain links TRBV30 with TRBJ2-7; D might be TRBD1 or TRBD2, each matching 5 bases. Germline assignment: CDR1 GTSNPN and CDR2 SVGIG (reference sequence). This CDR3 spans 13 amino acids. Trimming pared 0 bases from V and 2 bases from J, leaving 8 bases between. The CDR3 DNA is TGTGCCTGGAGTGTTGGGGGAACCTACGAGCAGTACTTC. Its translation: CAWSVGGTYEQYF. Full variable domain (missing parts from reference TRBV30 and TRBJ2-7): SQTIHQWPATLVQPVGSPLSLECTVEGTSNPNLYWYRQAAGRGLQLLFYSVGIGQISSEVPQNLSASRPQDRQFILSSKKLLLSDSGFYLCAWSVGGTYEQYFGPGTRLTVT.